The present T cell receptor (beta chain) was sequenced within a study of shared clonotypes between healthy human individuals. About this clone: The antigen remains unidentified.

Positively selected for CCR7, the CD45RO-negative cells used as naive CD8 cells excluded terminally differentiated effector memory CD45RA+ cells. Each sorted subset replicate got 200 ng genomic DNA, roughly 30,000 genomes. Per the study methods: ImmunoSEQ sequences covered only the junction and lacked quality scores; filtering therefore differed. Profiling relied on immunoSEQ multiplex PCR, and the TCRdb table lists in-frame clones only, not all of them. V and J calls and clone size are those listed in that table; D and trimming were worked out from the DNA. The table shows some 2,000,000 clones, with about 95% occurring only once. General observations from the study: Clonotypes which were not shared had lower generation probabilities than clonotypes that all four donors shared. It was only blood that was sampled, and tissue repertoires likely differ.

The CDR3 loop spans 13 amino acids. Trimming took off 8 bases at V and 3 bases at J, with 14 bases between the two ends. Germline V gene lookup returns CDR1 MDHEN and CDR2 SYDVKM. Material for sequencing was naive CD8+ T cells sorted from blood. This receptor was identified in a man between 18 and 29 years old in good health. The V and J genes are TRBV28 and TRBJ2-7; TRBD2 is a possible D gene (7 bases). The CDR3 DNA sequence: TGTGCCAGCTGCGGGGGCCCCTTCTACGAGCAGTACTTC. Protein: CASCGGPFYEQYF.